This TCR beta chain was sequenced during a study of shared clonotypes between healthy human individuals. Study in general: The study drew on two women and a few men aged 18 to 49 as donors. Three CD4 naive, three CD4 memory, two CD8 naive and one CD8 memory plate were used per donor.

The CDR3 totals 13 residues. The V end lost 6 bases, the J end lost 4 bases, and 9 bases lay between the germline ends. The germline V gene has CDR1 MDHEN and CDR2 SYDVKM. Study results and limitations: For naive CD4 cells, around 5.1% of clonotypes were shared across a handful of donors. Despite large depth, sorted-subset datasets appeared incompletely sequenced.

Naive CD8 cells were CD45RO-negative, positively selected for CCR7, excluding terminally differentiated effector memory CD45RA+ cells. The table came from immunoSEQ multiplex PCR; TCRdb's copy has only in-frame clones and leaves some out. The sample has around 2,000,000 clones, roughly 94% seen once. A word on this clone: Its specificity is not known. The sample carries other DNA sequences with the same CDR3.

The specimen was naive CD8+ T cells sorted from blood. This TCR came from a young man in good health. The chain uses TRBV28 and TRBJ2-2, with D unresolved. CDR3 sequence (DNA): TGTGCCAGCAGCCTGACGGGCACCGGGGAGCTGTTTTTT. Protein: CASSLTGTGELFF.